A selection of T cell receptor beta chains follows, all from one sample in a study of shared clonotypes between healthy human individuals. Method: immunoSEQ multiplex PCR; TCRdb's copy keeps in-frame clones and lacks some. The sample yields around 700,000 clones, around 72% seen once. The specimen was memory CD4+ T cells sorted from blood. The receptors were sampled from a woman aged 25 to 45 in good health. The CDR3 runs from the conserved cysteine through the conserved F or W. Fields, in order: J gene, V gene, CDR3 protein.

j_call: TRBJ1-5; v_call: TRBV5-5; cdr3_aa: CASSLAAVSNQPQHF
j_call: TRBJ2-5; v_call: TRBV5-4; cdr3_aa: CASSLASSGRAQETQYF
j_call: TRBJ1-2; v_call: TRBV5-4; cdr3_aa: CASSFPRGEVGYTF
j_call: TRBJ1-3; v_call: TRBV6-1; cdr3_aa: CASSPGGWLDTIYF
j_call: TRBJ1-1; v_call: TRBV11-2; cdr3_aa: CASSLASYGHTEAFF
j_call: TRBJ2-7; v_call: TRBV11-3; cdr3_aa: CASSLDSGFGNEQYF
j_call: TRBJ2-1; v_call: TRBV5-1; cdr3_aa: CASSLLEVGEQFF
j_call: TRBJ1-4; v_call: TRBV6-4; cdr3_aa: CASRRTGGTNEKLFF
j_call: TRBJ1-1; v_call: TRBV5-1; cdr3_aa: CASSLEANTEAFF
j_call: TRBJ1-5; v_call: TRBV7-8; cdr3_aa: CASSLWRGEVQPQHF
j_call: TRBJ1-2; v_call: TRBV19; cdr3_aa: CASSITGTTGYGYTF
j_call: TRBJ2-7; v_call: TRBV28; cdr3_aa: CASSLWEGQGAYEQYF
j_call: TRBJ2-3; v_call: TRBV29-1; cdr3_aa: CSVGTRFTDTQYF
j_call: TRBJ2-7; v_call: TRBV5-1; cdr3_aa: CASSLAGSGTRYEQYF
j_call: TRBJ2-7; v_call: TRBV19; cdr3_aa: CASSSVAGKTSYEQYF
j_call: TRBJ2-1; v_call: TRBV6-1; cdr3_aa: CASSERASSSIGQFF
j_call: TRBJ2-3; v_call: TRBV5-1; cdr3_aa: CASTREGAPSTDTQYF
j_call: TRBJ1-3; v_call: TRBV7-2; cdr3_aa: CASSLGHANTIYF
j_call: TRBJ2-1; v_call: TRBV5-1; cdr3_aa: CASSWTSGGYNEQFF
j_call: TRBJ1-2; v_call: TRBV6-5; cdr3_aa: CASSTNGSPKYGYTF
j_call: TRBJ2-3; v_call: TRBV9; cdr3_aa: CASSVPYASGHTDTQYF
j_call: NA; v_call: TRBV2; cdr3_aa: CASAGDNSYEQYF
j_call: TRBJ1-6; v_call: TRBV2; cdr3_aa: CASSSPVTLGTAHNSPLHF
j_call: TRBJ2-5; v_call: TRBV13; cdr3_aa: CASSIYSQETQYF
j_call: TRBJ1-1; v_call: TRBV11-1; cdr3_aa: CASSLAQGGNTEAFF
j_call: TRBJ2-7; v_call: TRBV7-9; cdr3_aa: CASSSDVSYEQYF
j_call: TRBJ2-7; v_call: TRBV7-2; cdr3_aa: CASSLGGGAYEQYF
j_call: TRBJ2-3; v_call: TRBV14; cdr3_aa: CASSQFPSTDTQYF
j_call: TRBJ1-2; v_call: TRBV6-5; cdr3_aa: CASSYGQGNTFMSYTF
j_call: TRBJ2-1; v_call: TRBV14; cdr3_aa: CASSPSRIRQFF
j_call: TRBJ2-7; v_call: TRBV28; cdr3_aa: CASSLMVDYEQYF
j_call: TRBJ1-5; v_call: TRBV25-1; cdr3_aa: CASSEGQGGQPQHF
j_call: TRBJ2-7; v_call: TRBV5-1; cdr3_aa: CASSETGLTYEQYF
j_call: TRBJ1-5; v_call: TRBV7-9; cdr3_aa: CASSLDSSSGQPQHF
j_call: TRBJ2-1; v_call: TRBV28; cdr3_aa: CASSFQTSGRADEQFF
j_call: TRBJ1-1; v_call: TRBV27; cdr3_aa: CASSSTGTMGDSGTEAFF
j_call: TRBJ1-2; v_call: TRBV11-2; cdr3_aa: CASSFLSEDYGYTF
j_call: TRBJ2-7; v_call: TRBV18; cdr3_aa: CASSPLDLRREQYF
j_call: TRBJ2-7; v_call: TRBV20-1; cdr3_aa: CSARGHSEQYF
j_call: TRBJ1-4; v_call: TRBV11-2; cdr3_aa: CASSLEDRKLFF
j_call: TRBJ2-3; v_call: TRBV5-6; cdr3_aa: CASSLYGLDVNTQYF
j_call: TRBJ2-1; v_call: TRBV5-1; cdr3_aa: CASSFPLGDYNEQFF
j_call: TRBJ1-1; v_call: TRBV5-4; cdr3_aa: CASLGTDLNTEAFF
j_call: TRBJ2-3; v_call: TRBV7-9; cdr3_aa: CASSQQRYGSDTQYF
j_call: TRBJ2-7; v_call: TRBV11-2; cdr3_aa: CASSLRRSSYEQYF
j_call: TRBJ1-1; v_call: TRBV9; cdr3_aa: CASSEGFGTGGTAFF